The clone carrying this TCR beta chain was detected a few times. These data originate in a study of blood T cell repertoires in COVID-19. Study details: The United States, Italy and Spain were the sources of the acute and convalescent COVID-19 samples.

Here immunoSEQ multiplex PCR was the method, and the copy in TCRdb shows in-frame clones only, minus some. In the table there are approximately 100,000 clones, 85% to 90% of which are singletons. The J segment lost 0 bases and the V segment lost 4 bases, leaving 10 bases of the junction unmatched. There are 16 residues in the CDR3. Per the germline V gene, CDR1 is SQVTM and CDR2 is ANQGSEA. The sequenced sample was peripheral blood. This receptor was obtained from a human donor with acute or convalescent COVID-19. The donor label of this sample is uncertain. V is TRBV29-1 and J is TRBJ2-3; 7 bases agree with TRBD2. DNA of the CDR3: TGCAGCGTTGGGGGAGGGGCGGGAGATAGCACAGATACGCAGTATTTT. Residues: CSVGGGAGDSTDTQYF.